The entry below gives a single TCR beta chain sequence along with its context. A quantity of roughly 0.5 to 1 ug RNA underwent reverse transcription using random hexamers. TCRdb fed the immunoSEQ multiplex PCR reads into MiXCR, producing one record per CDR3 protein. The data hold roughly 130,000 distinct CDR3 sequences, with about 95% observed a single time. This specimen belongs to a study of CD8 T cells in Susac syndrome. TEMRA cells were enriched by FACS, while CD8+ and CD4+ T cells were obtained through a negative isolation that was performed magnetically. The CDR3 spans 15 residues. V was trimmed by 6 bases and J by 0 bases, leaving 15 bases between them. Germline CDR1 and CDR2: MNHEY and SMNVEV (reference sequence).

The chain is built from TRBV27 and TRBJ2-7; D may correspond to TRBD1 or TRBD2 (5 bases each). The TCR sequence derives from a human donor in good health. Source material: CD4+ T cells from PBMCs. The CDR3 spells CASSLSGTASYEQYF. The CDR3 bases are TGTGCCAGCAGCCTCTCCGGGACGGCCTCCTACGAGCAGTACTTC.